This T cell receptor beta chain was recovered during a study of OX40 agonist ivuxolimab in advanced cancers. Background on the study: One patient with hepatocellular carcinoma and two with cutaneous melanoma, three in all, had partial responses.

The protocol was immunoSEQ multiplex PCR, while the TCRdb copy is restricted to in-frame clones and leaves out a portion. This table has around 110,000 clones, roughly nine tenths appearing once. The study's findings and limits: CD8+ T cells showed, on average, more clonal expansion than CD4+ cells. Certain nonresponders additionally had low normalized T-cell clonal expansion.

Remarks on this clone: Antigen unknown.

Deletions cut 4 bases from V and 4 bases from J, with 11 bases between. The CDR3 is 13 residues long. Germline CDR1 and CDR2: SGHNT and YYREEE (reference sequence). Blood got drawn at baseline, again on cycle 4 day 1, and then on cycle 7 day 1. The TCR sequence derives from an adult with an advanced solid tumor such as melanoma, head and neck, liver or kidney cancer. The source material was CD4+ or CD8+ T cells sorted from blood, sampled in a trial of the OX40 agonist ivuxolimab. The rearrangement joins TRBV5-4 to TRBJ2-5; D may be TRBD1 (6 bases). The CDR3 loop reads CASSPTGGETQYF. The CDR3 DNA is TGTGCCAGCAGCCCGACAGGAGGAGAGACCCAGTACTTC.